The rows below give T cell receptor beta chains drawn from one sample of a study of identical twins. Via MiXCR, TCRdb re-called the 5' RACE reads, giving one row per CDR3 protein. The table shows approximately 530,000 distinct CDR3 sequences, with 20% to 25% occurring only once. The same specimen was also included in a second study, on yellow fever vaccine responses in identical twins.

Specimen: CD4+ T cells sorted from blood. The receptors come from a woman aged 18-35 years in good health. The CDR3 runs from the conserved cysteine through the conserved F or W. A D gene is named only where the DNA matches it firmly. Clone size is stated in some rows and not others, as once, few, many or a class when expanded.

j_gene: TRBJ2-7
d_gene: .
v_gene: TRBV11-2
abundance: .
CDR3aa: CASSLDQYRSYEQYF
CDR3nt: TGTGCCAGCAGCTTAGATCAATACAGGAGCTACGAGCAGTACTTC

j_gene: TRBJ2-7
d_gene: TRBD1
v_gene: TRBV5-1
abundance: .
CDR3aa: CASSVDRGVPPDNYEQYF
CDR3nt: TGCGCCAGCAGCGTAGACAGGGGGGTTCCCCCCGACAACTACGAGCAGTACTTC

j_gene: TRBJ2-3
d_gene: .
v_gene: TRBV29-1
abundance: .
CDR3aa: CSWGRGRVADTQYF
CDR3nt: TGCAGCTGGGGGCGCGGGCGGGTCGCAGATACGCAGTATTTT

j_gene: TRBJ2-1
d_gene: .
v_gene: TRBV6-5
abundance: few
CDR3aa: CASSYSRNNEQFF
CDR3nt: TGTGCCAGCAGTTACTCCCGTAACAATGAGCAGTTCTTC

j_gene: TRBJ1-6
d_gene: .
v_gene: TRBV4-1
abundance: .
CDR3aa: CASSQQGGTDDSPLHF
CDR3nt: TGCGCCAGCAGCCAGCAGGGAGGGACCGACGATTCACCCCTCCACTTT

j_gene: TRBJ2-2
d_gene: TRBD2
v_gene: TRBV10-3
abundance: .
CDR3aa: CAISGIAGPAGELFF
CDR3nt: TGTGCCATCAGTGGGATAGCGGGGCCCGCGGGGGAGCTGTTTTTT

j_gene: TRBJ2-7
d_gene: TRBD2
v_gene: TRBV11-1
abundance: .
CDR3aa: CASSPVWGSGNSYEQYF
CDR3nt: TGTGCCAGCAGCCCCGTGTGGGGTAGCGGGAACTCCTACGAGCAGTACTTC

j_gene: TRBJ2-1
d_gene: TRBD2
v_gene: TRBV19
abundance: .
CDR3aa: CASSIVGGREGLHNEQFF
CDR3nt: TGTGCCAGTAGTATAGTAGGAGGGCGGGAGGGCCTTCACAATGAGCAGTTCTTC

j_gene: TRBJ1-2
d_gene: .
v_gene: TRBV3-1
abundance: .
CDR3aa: CASSRQGGGYTF
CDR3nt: TGTGCCAGCAGCCGCCAGGGTGGCGGCTACACCTTC

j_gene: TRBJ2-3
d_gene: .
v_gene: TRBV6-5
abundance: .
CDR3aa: CASSYSRTASTDTQYF
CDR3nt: TGTGCCAGCAGTTACTCGAGAACCGCTAGCACAGATACGCAGTATTTT

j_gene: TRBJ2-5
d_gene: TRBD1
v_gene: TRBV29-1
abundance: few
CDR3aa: CSILPTGGQETQYF
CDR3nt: TGCAGCATACTTCCGACAGGGGGGCAAGAGACCCAGTACTTC

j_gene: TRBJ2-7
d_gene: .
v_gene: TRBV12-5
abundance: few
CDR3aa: CASGLTGSYEQYF
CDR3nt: TGTGCTAGTGGTTTGACAGGCTCCTACGAGCAGTACTTC

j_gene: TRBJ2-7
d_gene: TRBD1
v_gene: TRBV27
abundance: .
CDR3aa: CASSPSGTGNYEQYF
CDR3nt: TGTGCCAGCAGTCCTTCCGGGACAGGGAACTACGAGCAGTACTTC

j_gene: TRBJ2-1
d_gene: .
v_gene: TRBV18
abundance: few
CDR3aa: CASSNSVNSYNEQFF
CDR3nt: TGTGCCAGCTCGAACAGCGTTAACTCCTACAATGAGCAGTTCTTC

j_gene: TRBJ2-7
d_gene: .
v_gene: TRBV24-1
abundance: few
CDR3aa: CATSDGGRSEQYF
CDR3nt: TGTGCCACCAGTGATGGGGGGCGCAGCGAGCAGTACTTC

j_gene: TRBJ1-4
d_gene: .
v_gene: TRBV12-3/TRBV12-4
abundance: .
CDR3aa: CASTLTRATNEKLFF
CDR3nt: TGTGCCAGCACCCTAACACGTGCAACTAATGAAAAACTGTTTTTT

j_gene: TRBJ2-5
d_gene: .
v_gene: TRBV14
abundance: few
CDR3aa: CASSQLPVGETQYF
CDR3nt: TGTGCCAGCAGCCAACTCCCCGTGGGAGAGACCCAGTACTTC

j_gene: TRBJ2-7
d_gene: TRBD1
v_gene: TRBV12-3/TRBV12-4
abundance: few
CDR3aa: CAADGQGTYEQYF
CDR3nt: TGTGCCGCTGACGGACAGGGAACCTACGAGCAGTACTTC

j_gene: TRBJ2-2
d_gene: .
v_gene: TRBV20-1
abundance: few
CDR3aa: CSADDRNTGELFF
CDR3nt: TGCAGTGCGGACGACAGAAACACCGGGGAGCTGTTTTTT

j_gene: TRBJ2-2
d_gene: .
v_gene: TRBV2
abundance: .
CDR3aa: CASSESSAYTGELFF
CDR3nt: TGTGCCAGCAGTGAGAGTAGCGCTTACACCGGGGAGCTGTTTTTT

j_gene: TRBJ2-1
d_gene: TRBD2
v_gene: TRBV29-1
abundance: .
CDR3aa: CSVEDLTSGTNEQFF
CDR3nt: TGCAGCGTTGAAGATCTAACTAGCGGGACGAATGAGCAGTTCTTC

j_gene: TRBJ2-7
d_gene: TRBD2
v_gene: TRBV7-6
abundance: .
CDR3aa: CASSPSGIPYEQYF
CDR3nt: TGTGCCAGCAGCCCTAGCGGGATCCCCTACGAGCAGTACTTC

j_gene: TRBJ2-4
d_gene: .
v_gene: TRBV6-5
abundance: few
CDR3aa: CASSYVGGRVNIQYF
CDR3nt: TGTGCCAGCAGTTATGTCGGTGGAAGAGTGAACATTCAGTACTTC

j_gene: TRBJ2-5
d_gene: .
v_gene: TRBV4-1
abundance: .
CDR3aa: CASSQGSQENQYF
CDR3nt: TGCGCCAGCAGCCAAGGATCCCAAGAGAACCAGTACTTC

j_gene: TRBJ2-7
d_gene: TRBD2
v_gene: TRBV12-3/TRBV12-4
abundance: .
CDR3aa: CASSFSQIAGVADEQYF
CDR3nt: TGTGCCAGCAGTTTCTCCCAAATAGCGGGAGTAGCAGACGAGCAGTACTTC

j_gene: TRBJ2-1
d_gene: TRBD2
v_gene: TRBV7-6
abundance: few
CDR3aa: CASSQALAGTASYNEQFF
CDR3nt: TGTGCCAGCAGCCAGGCCCTAGCGGGGACGGCCTCCTACAATGAGCAGTTCTTC

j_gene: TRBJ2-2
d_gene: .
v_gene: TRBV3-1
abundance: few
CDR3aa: CASSPKEASDTGELFF
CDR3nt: TGTGCCAGCAGCCCAAAGGAGGCCAGTGACACCGGGGAGCTGTTTTTT

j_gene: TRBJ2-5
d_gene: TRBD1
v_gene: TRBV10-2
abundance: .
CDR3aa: CASSTGTGVGTQYF
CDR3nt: TGCGCCAGCAGTACCGGGACAGGGGTCGGGACCCAGTACTTC

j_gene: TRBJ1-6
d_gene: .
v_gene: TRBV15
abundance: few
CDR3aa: CATSSNGESSPLHF
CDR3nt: TGTGCCACCAGCTCGAATGGGGAATCTTCACCCCTCCACTTT

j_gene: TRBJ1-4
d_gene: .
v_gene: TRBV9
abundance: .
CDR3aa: CASSVDATNEKLFF
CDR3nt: TGTGCCAGCAGCGTCGACGCAACTAATGAAAAACTGTTTTTT

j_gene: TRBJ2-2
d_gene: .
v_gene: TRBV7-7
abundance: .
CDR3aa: CASSLGAGAGTGELFF
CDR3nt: TGTGCCAGCAGCTTGGGGGCGGGAGCCGGGACCGGGGAGCTGTTTTTT

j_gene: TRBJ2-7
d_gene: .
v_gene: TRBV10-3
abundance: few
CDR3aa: CAISEVGIEQYF
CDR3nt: TGTGCCATCAGTGAAGTAGGGATCGAGCAGTACTTC

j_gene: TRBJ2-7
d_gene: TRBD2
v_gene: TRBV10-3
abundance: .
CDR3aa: CAISDREGAYEQYF
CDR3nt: TGTGCCATCAGTGATCGGGAGGGGGCCTACGAGCAGTACTTC

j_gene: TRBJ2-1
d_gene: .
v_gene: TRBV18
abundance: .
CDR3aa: CASSPGGGSNSYNEQFF
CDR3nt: TGTGCCAGCTCACCAGGGGGCGGGAGCAACTCCTACAATGAGCAGTTCTTC

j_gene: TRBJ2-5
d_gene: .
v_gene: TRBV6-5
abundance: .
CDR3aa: CASSYEGRGATETQYF
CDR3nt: TGTGCCAGCAGTTACGAGGGAAGAGGGGCTACGGAGACCCAGTACTTC

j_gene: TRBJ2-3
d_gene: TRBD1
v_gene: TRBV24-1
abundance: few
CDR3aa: CAAGRGQGPDTQYF
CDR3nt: TGTGCCGCCGGTCGGGGACAGGGACCAGATACGCAGTATTTT

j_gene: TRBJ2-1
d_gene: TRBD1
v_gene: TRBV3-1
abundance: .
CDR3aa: CASRQGTGGGNEQFF
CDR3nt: TGTGCCAGCAGACAAGGGACAGGGGGAGGGAATGAGCAGTTCTTC

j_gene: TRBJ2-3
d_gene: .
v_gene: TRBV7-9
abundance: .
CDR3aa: CASSGRRGSGSDTQYF
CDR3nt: TGTGCCAGCAGCGGACGTCGGGGATCAGGGAGTGATACGCAGTATTTT

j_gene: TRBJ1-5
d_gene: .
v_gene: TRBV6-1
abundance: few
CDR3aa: CASSDWGQGNQPQHF
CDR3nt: TGTGCCAGCAGCGACTGGGGGCAGGGCAATCAGCCCCAGCATTTT

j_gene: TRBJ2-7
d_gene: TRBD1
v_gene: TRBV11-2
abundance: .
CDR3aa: CASSYDRGGYEQYF
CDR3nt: TGTGCCAGCAGCTACGACAGGGGGGGGTACGAGCAGTACTTC

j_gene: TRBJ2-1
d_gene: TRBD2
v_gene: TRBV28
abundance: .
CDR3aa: CASGISGRAGNEQFF
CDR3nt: TGTGCCAGCGGTATTAGCGGGAGGGCCGGCAATGAGCAGTTCTTC

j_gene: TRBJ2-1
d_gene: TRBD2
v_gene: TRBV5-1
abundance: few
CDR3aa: CASSSLGTSGMYNEQFF
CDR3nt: TGCGCCAGCAGCTCATTAGGGACTAGCGGGATGTACAATGAGCAGTTCTTC